Listed below are T cell receptor beta chains from one sample, sequenced in a study of radiotherapy plus CTLA-4 blockade in lung cancer. TCRdb's copy holds only in-frame clones and misses some; the assay was immunoSEQ multiplex PCR. Of approximately 60,000 clones listed, approximately 75% were seen once; the top ten hold approximately 4.5%. The material was peripheral blood, obtained from a patient treated with radiotherapy plus ipilimumab. The receptor set was obtained from a human donor with non-small cell lung cancer who had a complete response to radiotherapy plus ipilimumab. Each CDR3 is given with its conserved first and last residue. D genes are given only for firm matches. Where a row states a size, it is once, few, many or the class of an expanded clone; other rows omit it.

CASSQDQLAGHEQFF | TGTGCCAGCAGCCAAGATCAGTTAGCTGGGCATGAGCAGTTCTTC | TRBJ2-1 | TRBV14 | - | -
CASSGGTGNTDTQYF | TGTGCCAGCAGTGGAGGGACAGGGAACACAGATACGCAGTATTTT | TRBJ2-3 | TRBV2 | TRBD1 | -
CASSGGTAGNTIYF | TGCGCCAGCAGCGGGGGGACAGCTGGAAACACCATATATTTT | TRBJ1-3 | TRBV5-1 | TRBD1 | once
CASSQGEHQETQYF | TGCGCCAGCAGCCAGGGGGAGCACCAAGAGACCCAGTACTTC | TRBJ2-5 | TRBV5-1 | TRBD1 | -
CATSGGGVSKSSNQPQHF | TGTGCCACCAGCGGGGGAGGGGTTTCCAAAAGTAGCAATCAGCCCCAGCATTTT | TRBJ1-5 | TRBV15 | - | few
CASSTGQGLNQPQHF | TGTGCCAGTAGTACGGGACAGGGGCTCAATCAGCCCCAGCATTTT | TRBJ1-5 | TRBV19 | TRBD1 | once
CASTSSGLAKNIQYF | TGTGCCAGCACCTCGTCGGGTCTAGCCAAAAACATTCAGTACTTC | TRBJ2-4 | TRBV28 | - | few
CASSRGGGQNNSPLHF | TGTGCCAGCAGCCGCGGGGGGGGCCAGAATAATTCACCCCTCCACTTT | TRBJ1-6 | TRBV7-2 | - | -
CASTSPRNTEAFF | TGTGCCAGCACCAGCCCAAGGAACACTGAAGCTTTCTTT | TRBJ1-1 | TRBV25-1 | - | -
CAISESGSTDTQYF | TGTGCCATCAGTGAGTCGGGCAGCACAGATACGCAGTATTTT | TRBJ2-3 | TRBV10-3 | - | -
CASNGGQWDYEQFF | TGTGCCAGCAACGGGGGACAGTGGGACTATGAGCAGTTCTTC | TRBJ2-1 | TRBV7-9 | - | -
CSARQNTEAFF | TGCAGTGCCAGACAGAACACTGAAGCTTTCTTT | TRBJ1-1 | TRBV20-1 | - | -
CASSPPGTGGRDTQYF | TGTGCCAGCTCACCACCAGGGACAGGGGGCAGAGATACGCAGTATTTT | TRBJ2-3 | TRBV18 | TRBD1 | -
CASSWVGQYSNQPQHF | TGTGCCAGTAGTTGGGTGGGACAGTATAGCAATCAGCCCCAGCATTTT | TRBJ1-5 | TRBV19 | TRBD1 | once
CASSQEETRETQYF | TGTGCCAGCAGCCAAGAAGAGACCAGAGAGACCCAGTACTTC | TRBJ2-5 | TRBV4-2 | - | -
CASSLEGDTQYF | TGCGCCAGCAGCCTCGAGGGGGATACGCAGTATTTT | TRBJ2-3 | TRBV5-1 | - | -
CASTDRHNEQFF | TGTGCCAGCACCGACAGACACAATGAGCAGTTCTTC | TRBJ2-1 | TRBV6-5 | - | -
CASSSLSGAAEAFF | TGTGCCAGCAGTTCCCTCTCGGGGGCGGCTGAAGCTTTCTTT | TRBJ1-1 | TRBV6-5 | - | -
CASSVSGGAPNSGNTIYF | TGTGCCAGCAGCGTCAGTGGAGGGGCCCCAAACTCTGGAAACACCATATATTTT | TRBJ1-3 | TRBV9 | - | -
CAAGEQQNYGYTF | TGTGCCGCCGGGGAGCAGCAGAACTATGGCTACACCTTC | TRBJ1-2 | TRBV28 | - | few
CSVSGGYGNTIYF | TGCAGCGTCTCGGGGGGCTACGGAAACACCATATATTTT | TRBJ1-3 | TRBV29-1 | - | -
CASSPTSGGAMDYGYTF | TGTGCCAGCTCACCAACGTCAGGGGGCGCGATGGACTATGGCTACACCTTC | TRBJ1-2 | TRBV18 | TRBD1 | -
CASSPSTGGGGVEQFF | TGTGCCAGCTCACCCTCAACAGGGGGCGGGGGAGTTGAGCAGTTCTTC | TRBJ2-1 | TRBV18 | TRBD1 | few
CARKPEGTGDNQPQHF | TGTGCCAGGAAACCAGAAGGGACAGGGGATAATCAGCCCCAGCATTTT | TRBJ1-5 | TRBV19 | TRBD1 | -
CASGTDCQPQHF | TGTGCCTCCGGGACAGACTGTCAGCCCCAGCATTTT | TRBJ1-5 | TRBV25-1 | TRBD1 | -
CASSDETFSGNTIYF | TGCGCCAGCAGTGATGAGACCTTCTCTGGAAACACCATATATTTT | TRBJ1-3 | TRBV10-1 | - | -
CASKFSGRNNQPQHF | TGTGCCAGTAAGTTTTCGGGGAGGAACAATCAGCCCCAGCATTTT | TRBJ1-5 | TRBV19 | - | -
CASSSEYRDYGYNEQFF | TGCGCCAGCAGCTCCGAGTACCGGGACTACGGCTACAATGAGCAGTTCTTC | TRBJ2-1 | TRBV5-1 | TRBD2 | -
CATNERGYSYNEQFF | TGTGCCACTAACGAACGAGGTTACTCCTACAATGAGCAGTTCTTC | TRBJ2-1 | TRBV27 | - | -
CASSPGTGEETQYF | TGTGCCAGCTCACCGGGGACAGGGGAGGAGACCCAGTACTTC | TRBJ2-5 | TRBV18 | TRBD1 | -
CASSPVGGGTEAFF | TGTGCCAGCAGCCCTGTTGGGGGAGGCACTGAAGCTTTCTTT | TRBJ1-1 | TRBV9 | - | -
CASSYRQRVNTEAFF | TGTGCCAGCAGTTACAGACAGCGAGTCAACACTGAAGCTTTCTTT | TRBJ1-1 | TRBV6-5 | - | -
CAWSRYRGGYTF | TGTGCCTGGAGTCGGTACCGGGGGGGCTACACCTTC | TRBJ1-2 | TRBV30 | - | -
CAWSSLPLGQGAEAFF | TGTGCCTGGAGTTCCCTCCCCCTGGGACAGGGGGCTGAAGCTTTCTTT | TRBJ1-1 | TRBV30 | TRBD1 | -
CASSLTSARTDTQYF | TGTGCCAGCAGCCTTACTAGCGCCCGTACAGATACGCAGTATTTT | TRBJ2-3 | TRBV7-2 | TRBD2 | -
CASSPAGINYGYTF | TGTGCCAGCAGTCCCGCGGGGATTAACTATGGCTACACCTTC | TRBJ1-2 | TRBV27 | - | -
CASSLGPAGNTIYF | TGTGCCAGCAGCTTAGGACCGGCTGGAAACACCATATATTTT | TRBJ1-3 | TRBV9 | - | few
CASSPADAYNEQFF | TGTGCCAGCAGCCCCGCCGATGCCTACAATGAGCAGTTCTTC | TRBJ2-1 | TRBV5-4 | - | -
CASTPIGGANYGYTF | TGCGCCAGCACCCCCATTGGGGGGGCCAACTATGGCTACACCTTC | TRBJ1-2 | TRBV4-1 | - | -
CAISKGGLNEQFF | TGTGCCATCAGTAAAGGCGGCCTCAATGAGCAGTTCTTC | TRBJ2-1 | TRBV10-3 | - | -
CASSRTGISYEQYF | TGTGCCAGCAGTAGGACAGGGATCTCCTACGAGCAGTACTTC | TRBJ2-7 | TRBV13 | TRBD1 | few
CASSPRDGSTDTQYF | TGTGCCAGCTCACCCCGGGACGGGAGCACAGATACGCAGTATTTT | TRBJ2-3 | TRBV18 | - | -
CASSGQSTDTQYF | TGTGCCAGCTCCGGACAAAGCACAGATACGCAGTATTTT | TRBJ2-3 | TRBV18 | - | -